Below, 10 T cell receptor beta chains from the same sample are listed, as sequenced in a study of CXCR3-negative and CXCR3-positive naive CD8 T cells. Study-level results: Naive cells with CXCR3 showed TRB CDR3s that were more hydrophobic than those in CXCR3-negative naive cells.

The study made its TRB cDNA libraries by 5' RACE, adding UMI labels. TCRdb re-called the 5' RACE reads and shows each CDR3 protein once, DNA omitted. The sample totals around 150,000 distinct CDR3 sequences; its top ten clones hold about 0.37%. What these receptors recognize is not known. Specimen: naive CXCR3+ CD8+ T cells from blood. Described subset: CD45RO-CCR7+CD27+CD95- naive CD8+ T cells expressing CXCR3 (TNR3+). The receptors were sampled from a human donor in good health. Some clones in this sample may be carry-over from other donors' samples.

CDR3 protein: CASSLYEGGETQYF. V and J are TRBV28 and TRBJ2-5; TCRdb names TRBD2, which stays unverified in the absence of DNA. Germline CDR1 reads MDHEN; CDR2 reads SYDVKM. The CDR3 runs to 14 residues. Using reference TRBV28 and TRBJ2-5 for the parts outside the CDR3, the full variable domain is DVKVTQSSRYLVKRTGEKVFLECVQDMDHENMFWYRQDPGLGLRLIYFSYDVKMKEKGDIPEGYSVSREKKERFSLILESASTNQTSMYLCASSLYEGGETQYFGPGTRLLVL.

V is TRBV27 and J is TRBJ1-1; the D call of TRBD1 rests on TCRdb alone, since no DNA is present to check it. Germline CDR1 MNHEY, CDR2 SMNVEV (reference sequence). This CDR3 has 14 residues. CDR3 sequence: CASSPGTGGTEAFF.

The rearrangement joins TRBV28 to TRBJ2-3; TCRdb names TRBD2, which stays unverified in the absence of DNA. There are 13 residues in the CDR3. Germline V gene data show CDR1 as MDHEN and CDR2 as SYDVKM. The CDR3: CASKREGWDTQYF.

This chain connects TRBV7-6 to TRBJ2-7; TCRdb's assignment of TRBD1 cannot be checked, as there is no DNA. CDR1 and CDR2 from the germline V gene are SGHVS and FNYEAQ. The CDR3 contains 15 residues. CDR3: CASSSGTGSSHELYF.

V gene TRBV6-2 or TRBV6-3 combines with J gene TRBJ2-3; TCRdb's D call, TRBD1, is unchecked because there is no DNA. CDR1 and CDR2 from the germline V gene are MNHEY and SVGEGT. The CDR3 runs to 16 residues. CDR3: CASSYSPRDLTDTQYF.

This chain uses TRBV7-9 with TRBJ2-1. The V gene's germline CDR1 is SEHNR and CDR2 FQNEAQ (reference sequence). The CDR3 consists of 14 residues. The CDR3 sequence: CASSLADTWDEQFF. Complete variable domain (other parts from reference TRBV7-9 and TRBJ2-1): DTGVSQNPRHKITKRGQNVTFRCDPISEHNRLYWYRQTLGQGPEFLTYFQNEAQLEKSRLLSDRFSAERPKGSFSTLEIQRTEQGDSAMYLCASSLADTWDEQFFGPGTRLTVL.

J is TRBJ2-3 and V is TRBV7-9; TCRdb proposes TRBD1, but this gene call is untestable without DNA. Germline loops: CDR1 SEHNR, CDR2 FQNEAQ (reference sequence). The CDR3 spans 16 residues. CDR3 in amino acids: CASSPPRGQGPDTQYF.

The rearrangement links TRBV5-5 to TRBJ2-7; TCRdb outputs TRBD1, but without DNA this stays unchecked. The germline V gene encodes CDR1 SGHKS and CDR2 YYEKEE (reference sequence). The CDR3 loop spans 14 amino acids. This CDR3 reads CASSLVWGGNEQYF.

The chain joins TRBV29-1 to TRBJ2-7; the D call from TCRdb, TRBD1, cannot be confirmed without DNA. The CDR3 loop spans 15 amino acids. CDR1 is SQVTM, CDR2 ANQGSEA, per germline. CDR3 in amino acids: CSVDSGTGNGYEQYF.

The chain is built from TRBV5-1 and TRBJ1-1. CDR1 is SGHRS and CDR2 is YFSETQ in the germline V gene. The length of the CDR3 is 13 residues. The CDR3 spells CASSLIVATEAFF.